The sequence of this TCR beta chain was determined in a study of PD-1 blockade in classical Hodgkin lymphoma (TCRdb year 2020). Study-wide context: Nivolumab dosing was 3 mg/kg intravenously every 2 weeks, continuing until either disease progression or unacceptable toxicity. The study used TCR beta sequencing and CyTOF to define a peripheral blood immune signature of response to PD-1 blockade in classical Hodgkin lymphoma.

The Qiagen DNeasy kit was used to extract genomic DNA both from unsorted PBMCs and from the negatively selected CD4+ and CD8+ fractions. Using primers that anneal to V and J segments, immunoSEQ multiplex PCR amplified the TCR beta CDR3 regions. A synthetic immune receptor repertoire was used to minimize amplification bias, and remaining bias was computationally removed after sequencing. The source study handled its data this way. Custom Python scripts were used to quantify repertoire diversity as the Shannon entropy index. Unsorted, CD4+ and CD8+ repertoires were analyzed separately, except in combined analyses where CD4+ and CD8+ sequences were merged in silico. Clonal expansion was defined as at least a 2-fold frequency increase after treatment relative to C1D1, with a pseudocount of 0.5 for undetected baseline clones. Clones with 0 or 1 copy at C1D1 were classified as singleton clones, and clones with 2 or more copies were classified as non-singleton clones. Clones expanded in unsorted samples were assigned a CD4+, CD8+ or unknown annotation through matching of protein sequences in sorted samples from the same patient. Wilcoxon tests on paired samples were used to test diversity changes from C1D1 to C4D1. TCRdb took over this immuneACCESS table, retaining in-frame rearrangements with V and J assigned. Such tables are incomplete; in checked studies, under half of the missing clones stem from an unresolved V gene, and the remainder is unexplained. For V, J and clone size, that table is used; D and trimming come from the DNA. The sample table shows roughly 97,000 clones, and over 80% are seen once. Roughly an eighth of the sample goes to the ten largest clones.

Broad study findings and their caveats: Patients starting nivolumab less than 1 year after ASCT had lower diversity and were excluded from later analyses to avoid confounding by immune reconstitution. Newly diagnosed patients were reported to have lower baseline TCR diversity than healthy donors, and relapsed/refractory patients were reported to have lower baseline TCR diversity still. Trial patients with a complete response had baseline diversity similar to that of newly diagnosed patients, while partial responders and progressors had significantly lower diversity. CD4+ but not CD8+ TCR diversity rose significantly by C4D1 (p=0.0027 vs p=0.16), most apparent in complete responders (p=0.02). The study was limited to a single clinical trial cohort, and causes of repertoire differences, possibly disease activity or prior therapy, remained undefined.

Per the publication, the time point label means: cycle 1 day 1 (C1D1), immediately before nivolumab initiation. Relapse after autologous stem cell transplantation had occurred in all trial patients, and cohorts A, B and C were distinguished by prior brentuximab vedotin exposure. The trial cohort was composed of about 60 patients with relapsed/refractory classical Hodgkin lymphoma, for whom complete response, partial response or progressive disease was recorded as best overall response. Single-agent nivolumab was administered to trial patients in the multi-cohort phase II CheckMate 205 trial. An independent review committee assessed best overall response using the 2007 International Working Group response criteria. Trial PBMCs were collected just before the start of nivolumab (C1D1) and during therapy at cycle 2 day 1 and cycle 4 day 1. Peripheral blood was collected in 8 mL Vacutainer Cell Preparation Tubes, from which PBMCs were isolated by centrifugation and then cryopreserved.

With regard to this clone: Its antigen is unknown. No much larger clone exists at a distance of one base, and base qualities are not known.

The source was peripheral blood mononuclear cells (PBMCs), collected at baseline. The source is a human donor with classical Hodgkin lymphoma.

At the DNA level, the sequence is TGTGCCAGCAGTTTACAGGGGGCACCCCTCGAGCAGTACTTC. This codes for CASSLQGAPLEQYF. The rearranged chain carries TRBV28 and TRBJ2-7; 8 bases in between match TRBD1. The germline V gene yields MDHEN for CDR1 and SYDVKM for CDR2. Reading from cysteine to phenylalanine, the CDR3 counts 14 amino acids. The only DNA kept is the CDR3, 42 bases in frame from the first base. V loses 2 bases at its end and J loses 6 bases; junction bases beyond the gene matches: 6.